This T cell receptor beta chain was obtained from a study of CD8+CD57+ T cells in acquired aplastic anemia. Study in general: Average DNA yield from sorted CD4+ and CD8+ cells was approximately 3.2 ug. An average of about 9.8 million reads for CD4+ cells was obtained from healthy donors.

Profiles of TCR beta VDJ and CDR3 were generated from a genomic DNA template. TCRdb redid the calling of the reads with MiXCR, one entry per CDR3 protein. The table lists under 200,000 distinct CDR3 sequences, 50% to 75% of them singletons. V was shortened by 4 bases and J by 5 bases, with 10 bases between the two germline ends. Germline loops: CDR1 SGDLS, CDR2 YYNGEE. The CDR3 length is 13 residues. On this clonotype itself: Its antigen is still unknown.

General observations from the study: Roughly 30 CD8+ CDR3 sequences occurred in both the patients and the controls. The study found no significant CD8+ Simpson's diversity difference between patients and controls.

The sample taken for sequencing was sorted CD4+, CD8+, or CD8+CD57+ T cells (not recorded which) from PBMCs. The chain uses TRBV9 and TRBJ1-5; no clear D. This receptor was obtained from a human donor in good health. The CDR3 coding sequence is TGTGCCAGCAGCCATGGCACCGATCAGCCCCAGCATTTT. Translating gives CASSHGTDQPQHF. Looking up the rest from reference TRBV9 and TRBJ1-5 gives the full variable domain: DSGVTQTPKHLITATGQRVTLRCSPRSGDLSVYWYQQSLDQGLQFLIQYYNGEERAKGNILERFSAQQFPDLHSELNLSSLELGDSALYFCASSHGTDQPQHFGDGTRLSIL.